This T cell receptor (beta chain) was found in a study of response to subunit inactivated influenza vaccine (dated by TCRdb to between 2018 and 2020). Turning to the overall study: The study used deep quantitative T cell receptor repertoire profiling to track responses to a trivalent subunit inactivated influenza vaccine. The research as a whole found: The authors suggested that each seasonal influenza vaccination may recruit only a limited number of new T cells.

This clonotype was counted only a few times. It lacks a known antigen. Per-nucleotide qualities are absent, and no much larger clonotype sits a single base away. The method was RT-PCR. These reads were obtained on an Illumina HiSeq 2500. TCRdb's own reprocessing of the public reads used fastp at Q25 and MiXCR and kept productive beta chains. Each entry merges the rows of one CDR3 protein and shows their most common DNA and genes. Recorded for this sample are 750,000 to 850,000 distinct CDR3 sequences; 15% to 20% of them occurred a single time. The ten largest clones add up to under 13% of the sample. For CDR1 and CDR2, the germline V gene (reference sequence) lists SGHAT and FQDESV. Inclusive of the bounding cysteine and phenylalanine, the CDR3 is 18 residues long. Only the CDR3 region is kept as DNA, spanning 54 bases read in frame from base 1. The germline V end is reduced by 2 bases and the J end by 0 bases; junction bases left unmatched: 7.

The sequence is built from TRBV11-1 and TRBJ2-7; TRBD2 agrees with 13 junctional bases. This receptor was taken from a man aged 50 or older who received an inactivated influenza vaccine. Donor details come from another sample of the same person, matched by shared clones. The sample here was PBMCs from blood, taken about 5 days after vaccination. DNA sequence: TGTGCCAGCAGCTTAACGACGGGACTAGCGGGGAGCTCCTACGAGCAGTACTTC. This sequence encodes CASSLTTGLAGSSYEQYF.